This T cell receptor (beta chain) derives from a study of T cells in Graves' hyperthyroidism and ophthalmopathy. Regarding the study as a whole: Clonotypes that were expanded in thyroid above 0.001 mostly appeared in blood too. A model of 13 V-J features distinguished ophthalmopathy from stable hyperthyroidism.

Comment on this clonotype: Its antigen is still unknown.

Exclusion of patients followed from uncontrolled infection, other autoimmune disease, pregnancy or lactation. PBMCs were collected from an approximately 9 ml volume of fresh peripheral blood. V shed 6 bases, J shed 6 bases, and the junction held 7 bases outside the gene matches. Germline V gene sequence: CDR1 MNHNS, CDR2 SASEGT. This CDR3 has 14 residues. It was RNA transcripts that yielded the amplified TCR beta CDR3 regions. During a first-round RT-PCR of the TCR CDR3, the HTBI primer set was used. TCRdb independently ran MiXCR on the multiplex PCR reads; one entry per CDR3 protein. The table shows around 300,000 distinct CDR3 sequences, with roughly a fifth occurring only once.

The clonotype originates from a man over 45 with Graves' ophthalmopathy. Sequencing was performed on blood. The chain employs TRBV6-1 and TRBJ2-2; TRBD1 aligns across 7 bases. The CDR3 loop reads CASRNVDRAGELFF. CDR3 coding DNA: TGTGCCAGCAGAAACGTTGACAGGGCCGGGGAGCTGTTTTTT.